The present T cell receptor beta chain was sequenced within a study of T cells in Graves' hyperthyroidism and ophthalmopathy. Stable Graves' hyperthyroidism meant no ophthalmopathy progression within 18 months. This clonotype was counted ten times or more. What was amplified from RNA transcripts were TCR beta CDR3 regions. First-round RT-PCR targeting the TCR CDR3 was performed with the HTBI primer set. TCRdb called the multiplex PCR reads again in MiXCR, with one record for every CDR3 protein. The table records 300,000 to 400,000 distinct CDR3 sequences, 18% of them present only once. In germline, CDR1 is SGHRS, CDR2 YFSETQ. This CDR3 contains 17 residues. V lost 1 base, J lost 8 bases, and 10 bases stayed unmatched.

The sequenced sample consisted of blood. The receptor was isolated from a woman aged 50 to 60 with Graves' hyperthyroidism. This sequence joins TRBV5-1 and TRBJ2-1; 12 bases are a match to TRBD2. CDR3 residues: CASSLLASGGAGDEQFF. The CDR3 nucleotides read TGCGCCAGCAGCTTGCTGGCTAGCGGGGGGGCCGGCGATGAGCAGTTCTTC.